A single sample gave rise to the 18 T cell receptor beta chains below, sequenced in a study of cytomegalovirus exposure and HLA in healthy donors. Amplification used 60 Vbeta primers and 13 Jbeta primers. TCRdb keeps only in-frame clones here, not all; method: immunoSEQ multiplex PCR. The sample lists roughly 190,000 clones, approximately 78% occurring once. The sample was PBMCs. Receptors originate from a woman aged 18-29 years in good health and CMV-seronegative.

This rearrangement joins TRBV28 to TRBJ2-7; possible D gene TRBD2, 6 bases. The CDR3 runs 14 residues. From germline, CDR1 is MDHEN and CDR2 SYDVKM. Trimming took 2 bases from V and 0 from J, leaving 8 bases between them. CDR3 sequence reads: CASSLGGGSYEQYF. CDR3 nucleotides: TGTGCCAGCAGTTTAGGGGGAGGCTCCTACGAGCAGTACTTC.

This chain connects TRBV27 to TRBJ1-2, with D unresolved. Trimming pared 5 bases from V and 2 bases from J, leaving 9 bases between. Germline V CDR1 and CDR2: MNHEY, SMNVEV (reference sequence). This CDR3 comprises 13 residues. The CDR3: CASSPTANYGYTF. For the CDR3, the DNA is TGTGCCAGCAGTCCCACAGCAAACTATGGCTACACCTTC.

The genes are TRBV27 and TRBJ2-1, with 8 bases matching TRBD2. This CDR3 region has 17 residues. Trimming removed 4 bases from V and 5 bases from J; junction bases left unmatched: 13. Germline-derived CDR1 and CDR2 are MNHEY and SMNVEV (reference sequence). CDR3 DNA: TGTGCCAGCAGTTCCCTCATAGCGGGGTATACGAACAATGAGCAGTTCTTC. Amino acids: CASSSLIAGYTNNEQFF.

The genes are TRBV10-3 and TRBJ2-3; 12 bases are shared with TRBD2. Germline V gene data show CDR1 as ENHRY and CDR2 as SYGVKD. Germline trimming cut 2 bases from V and 3 bases from J; bases unmatched to any gene: 9. The CDR3 extends over 18 amino acids. The CDR3 nucleotides read TGTGCCATCAGTGAGGCTTGGACTAGCGGGATGACAACAGATACGCAGTATTTT. It translates to CAISEAWTSGMTTDTQYF.

V and J are TRBV9 and TRBJ1-1; D possibly corresponds to TRBD1 (6 bases). The CDR3 loop spans 17 amino acids. CDR1 SGDLS and CDR2 YYNGEE come from the germline V gene. V gave up 4 bases and J gave up 2 bases, with 21 bases separating them. CDR3 sequence reads: CASSSGGAVAQNTEAFF. CDR3 in DNA: TGTGCCAGCAGCTCCGGGGGGGCCGTCGCTCAAAACACTGAAGCTTTCTTT.

This rearrangement joins TRBV19 to TRBJ2-1, with D tentatively TRBD1 (5 bases). Germline CDR1 is LNHDA and CDR2 is SQIVND (reference sequence). The CDR3 consists of 14 residues. The V and J ends lost 3 bases and 9 bases respectively, with 15 bases between them. CDR3 residues: CASSITPLQGEQFF. The CDR3 DNA is TGTGCCAGTAGTATTACCCCCCTGCAGGGTGAGCAGTTCTTC. The full variable domain, completed using reference TRBV19 and TRBJ2-1, is DGGITQSPKYLFRKEGQNVTLSCEQNLNHDAMYWYRQDPGQGLRLIYYSQIVNDFQKGDIAEGYSVSREKKESFPLTVTSAQKNPTAFYLCASSITPLQGEQFFGPGTRLTVL.

This clone was seen just once. V is TRBV11-3 and J is TRBJ2-3; D is undetermined. From germline, CDR1 is SGHNT and CDR2 YENEEA. V lost 3 bases and J lost 0, with 7 bases in between. The CDR3 loop spans 14 amino acids. CDR3 nucleotide sequence: TGTGCCAGCAGCTTTACCCGGAGCACAGATACGCAGTATTTT. Its protein product is CASSFTRSTDTQYF.

This chain uses TRBV11-2 with TRBJ2-1; 12 bases map to TRBD2. Germline trimming cut 5 bases from V and 4 bases from J; bases unmatched to any gene: 3. The CDR3 spans 15 residues. Looked up from germline, CDR1 is SGHAT and CDR2 is FQNNGV. The CDR3 DNA sequence: TGTGCCAGCAGCCACCTAGCGGGAGGGTACAATGAGCAGTTCTTC. This encodes CASSHLAGGYNEQFF. Full variable domain (remainder filled in from reference TRBV11-2 and TRBJ2-1): EAGVAQSPRYKIIEKRQSVAFWCNPISGHATLYWYQQILGQGPKLLIQFQNNGVVDDSQLPKDRFSAERLKGVDSTLKIQPAKLEDSAVYLCASSHLAGGYNEQFFGPGTRLTVL.

The chain recombines TRBV2 with TRBJ2-3, with D perhaps TRBD2 (6 bases). The V gene lost 4 bases and the J gene lost 4 bases, with 15 bases spanning the gap. Germline CDR1 is SNHLY and CDR2 is FYNNEI. This CDR3 comprises 15 residues. CDR3 region: CASSGAGTHSDTQYF. Here the CDR3 DNA reads TGTGCCAGCAGTGGGGCGGGGACGCACTCAGATACGCAGTATTTT.

V and J are TRBV21-1 and TRBJ2-5; the table's D call of TRBD2 was not tested on the DNA. TRBV21-1 is a pseudogene segment. This CDR3 contains 17 residues. In nucleotides, the CDR3 is TGTGCCAGCAGCAAAGCGCGAGACGGAATGGGACTAGAGACCCAGTACTTC. It specifies CASSKARDGMGLETQYF.

The V and J genes are TRBV28 and TRBJ1-5, with unresolved D. Germline V lookup: CDR1 MDHEN, CDR2 SYDVKM. This CDR3 has 15 amino acids. V shed 2 bases and J shed 4 bases, with 12 bases lying between them. CDR3 sequence: CASSLMVLGNQPQHF. The DNA for the CDR3 is TGTGCCAGCAGTTTAATGGTACTCGGTAATCAGCCCCAGCATTTT.

This clone was observed a handful of times. This chain joins TRBV4-2 and TRBJ1-2; D is undetermined. V was shortened by 0 bases and J by 1 base, with 9 bases between the two germline ends. The CDR3 is made up of 15 amino acids. Germline assignment: CDR1 LGHNA and CDR2 YNFKEQ. CDR3 nucleotide sequence: TGTGCCAGCAGCCAAGATTTGGCAGATAACTATGGCTACACCTTC. Its translation: CASSQDLADNYGYTF.

CDR3 sequence (DNA): TGTGCCAGCAGTTCCTCTAGCGGGCGCCAAGAGACCCAGTACTTC. Translated: CASSSSSGRQETQYF. The genes are TRBV6-5 and TRBJ2-5; TRBD2 matches 8 bases. J gave up 1 base and V 4 bases, and 5 bases lay outside the gene matches. The length of the CDR3 is 15 residues. CDR1 and CDR2 (germline): MNHEY, SVGAGI.

This chain joins TRBV27 and TRBJ1-2; no firm D call. This CDR3 has 13 residues. V lost 0 bases and J 4 bases, leaving 6 bases between the germline ends. Germline assignment: CDR1 MNHEY and CDR2 SMNVEV (reference sequence). In DNA form, the CDR3 reads TGTGCCAGCAGTTTATCGAGGCTCTATGGCTACACCTTC. Protein: CASSLSRLYGYTF.

This chain links TRBV19 with TRBJ2-7, with D perhaps matching TRBD1 (5 bases). This CDR3 comprises 13 residues. In germline, CDR1 is LNHDA, CDR2 SQIVND (reference sequence). V lost 0 bases and J 6 bases, leaving 9 bases between the germline ends. The DNA for the CDR3 is TGTGCCAGTAGTATAGATCTAAGGGGCGAGCAGTACGTC. Its protein is CASSIDLRGEQYV.

This clone was recorded a few times. The chain carries TRBV15 and TRBJ1-6; D is ambiguous. The CDR3 length is 12 residues. V gave up 4 bases and J gave up 7 bases, with 5 bases separating them. Germline V lookup: CDR1 LNHNV, CDR2 YYDKDF (reference sequence). Here the CDR3 DNA reads TGTGCCACCAGCACCGAGAATTCACCCCTCCACTTT. Its translation is CATSTENSPLHF. The whole variable domain, remainder taken from reference TRBV15 and TRBJ1-6, is DAMVIQNPRYQVTQFGKPVTLSCSQTLNHNVMYWYQQKSSQAPKLLFHYYDKDFNNEADTPDNFQSRRPNTSFCFLDIRSPGLGDTAMYLCATSTENSPLHFGNGTRLTVT.

The V and J genes are TRBV10-3 and TRBJ2-7; 8 bases are a match to TRBD2. This CDR3 has 13 residues. Germline CDR1 is ENHRY and CDR2 is SYGVKD. Germline trimming cut 10 bases from V and 0 bases from J; bases unmatched to any gene: 5. CDR3: CATSGGSSYEQYF. The CDR3 DNA reads as TGTGCCACCAGCGGGGGAAGCTCCTACGAGCAGTACTTC.

This clone was counted a single time. This chain uses TRBV18 with TRBJ1-4, with TRBD1 as a possible D gene (5 bases). CDR3 length: 14 residues. Germline V gene sequence: CDR1 KGHSH, CDR2 LQKENI. The V end lost 3 bases, the J end lost 6 bases, and 11 bases lay between the germline ends. DNA for the CDR3: TGTGCCAGCTCACCGGACACGCTATATGAAAAACTGTTTTTT. Its translation: CASSPDTLYEKLFF.